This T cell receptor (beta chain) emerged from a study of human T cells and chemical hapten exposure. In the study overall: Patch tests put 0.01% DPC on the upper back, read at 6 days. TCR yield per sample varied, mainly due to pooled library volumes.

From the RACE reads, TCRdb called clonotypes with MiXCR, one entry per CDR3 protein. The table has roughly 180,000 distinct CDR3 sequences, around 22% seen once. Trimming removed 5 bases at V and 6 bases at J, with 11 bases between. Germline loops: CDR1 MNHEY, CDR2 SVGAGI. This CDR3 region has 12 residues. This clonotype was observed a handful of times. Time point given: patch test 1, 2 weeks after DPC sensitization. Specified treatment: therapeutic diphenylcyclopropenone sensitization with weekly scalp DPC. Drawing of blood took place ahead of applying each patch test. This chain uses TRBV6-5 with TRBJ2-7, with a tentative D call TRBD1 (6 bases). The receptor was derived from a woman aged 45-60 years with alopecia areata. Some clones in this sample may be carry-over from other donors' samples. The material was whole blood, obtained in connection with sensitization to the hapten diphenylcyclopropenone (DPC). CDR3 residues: CASSKGVGEQYF. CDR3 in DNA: TGTGCCAGCAGTAAGGGGGTGGGCGAGCAGTACTTC.